This T cell receptor (beta chain) was identified in a study of identical twins. Findings and limits, study-wide: Out-of-frame sharing of TCR alpha in monozygotic twins was underestimated by models. Invariant MAIT and iNKT cells could partly confound zero-insertion analyses. For cord blood, abundant beta clonotypes had fewer insertions, unlike memory repertoires, which showed none.

Everyone who gave samples was a healthy Caucasian. TCRdb re-analysed the 5' RACE reads in MiXCR, keeping a single row per CDR3 protein. The sample contains about 330,000 distinct CDR3 sequences, roughly 12% of which appear only once. This clonotype was counted a few times. Its antigen is not identified. CDR1 and CDR2 (germline): SNHLY, FYNNEI. CDR3 length: 14 residues. The V and J ends lost 5 bases and 3 bases, in that order; junction bases with no gene match: 2. A further study also used this sample, focusing on yellow fever vaccine responses in identical twins.

The receptor's source is a woman under 30 in good health. Sequencing was carried out using CD8+ T cells sorted from blood. This chain links TRBV2 with TRBJ2-7, with TRBD1 identical over 12 bases. Here the CDR3 reads CASSWDRGHYEQYF. The CDR3 DNA reads as TGTGCCAGCAGTTGGGACAGGGGGCACTACGAGCAGTACTTC.